The 15 T cell receptor beta chains given below trace back to one sample, sequenced in a study of STAT5B mutations in CD4+ large granular lymphocyte leukemia. TCRdb's copy holds only in-frame clones and misses some; the assay was immunoSEQ multiplex PCR. The data hold under 50,000 clones, with about 80% observed a single time. The sample consisted of CD4+ T cells from blood buffy coats. All receptors derive from a human donor in good health.

The V and J genes are TRBV29-1 and TRBJ2-3; TRBD1 aligns across 7 bases. The germline CDR1 and CDR2 sequences are SQVTM and ANQGSEA. The trim removed 6 bases at V and 2 bases at J, leaving 2 bases unmatched. This CDR3 region has 12 residues. CDR3 coding DNA: TGCAGCGTACAGGGGAACACAGATACGCAGTATTTT. It translates to CSVQGNTDTQYF.

The genes are TRBV4-1 and TRBJ1-5; a weak D match, TRBD1 (6 bases). CDR3 length: 15 amino acids. Looked up from germline, CDR1 is MGHRA and CDR2 is YSYEKL. V shed 3 bases and J shed 4 bases, with 13 bases lying between them. The CDR3 DNA reads as TGCGCCAGCAGCCACGCTCAAGGGGGGAATCAGCCCCAGCATTTT. Translating gives CASSHAQGGNQPQHF.

This chain uses TRBV5-6 with TRBJ2-7; D is perhaps TRBD1 (6 bases). The CDR3 runs 16 residues. V was cut by 4 bases and J by 5 bases, with 22 bases left in between. CDR1 is SGHDT, CDR2 YYEEEE, per germline. The CDR3 region is CASSPTFGQGRHEQYF. The CDR3 region has the DNA TGTGCCAGCAGCCCGACCTTTGGGCAGGGGCGCCACGAGCAGTACTTC.

The CDR3: CASSFEREEAETQYF. DNA of the CDR3: TGTGCCAGCAGCTTTGAACGGGAGGAGGCGGAGACCCAGTACTTC. The J gene is TRBJ2-5, the V gene TRBV5-5; 7 bases are shared with TRBD2. Germline lookup yields CDR1 SGHKS and CDR2 YYEKEE (reference sequence). V was clipped by 2 bases and J by 5 bases; unmatched bases: 9. CDR3 length equals 15 residues.

V and J are TRBV11-3 and TRBJ2-3; TRBD1 or TRBD2 may be the D gene (6 bases each). Germline CDR1 reads SGHNT; CDR2 reads YENEEA. The CDR3 covers 18 residues. V was clipped by 2 bases and J by 4 bases, with 22 bases between them. In DNA form, the CDR3 reads TGTGCCAGCAGCTTAACAGGGATCGGGCGGGACCGTGCAGATACGCAGTATTTT. This gives the protein CASSLTGIGRDRADTQYF.

The genes are TRBV18 and TRBJ1-4; 9 bases align to TRBD1. The V segment lost 2 bases and the J segment 5 bases; nucleotides outside the gene matches: 3. The CDR3 is 15 amino acids. Germline CDR1 reads KGHSH; CDR2 reads LQKENI. This CDR3 reads CASSPVTGGNEKLFF. CDR3 nucleotide sequence: TGTGCCAGCTCACCAGTGACAGGGGGAAATGAAAAACTGTTTTTT.

This chain uses TRBV11-3 with TRBJ2-1; either TRBD1 or TRBD2 may fit D (5 bases each). CDR1 SGHNT and CDR2 YENEEA come from the germline V gene. There are 14 residues in the CDR3. Trimming stripped 5 bases from V and 3 bases from J, with 11 bases between. The CDR3 nucleotides are TGTGCCAGCAGCCTCCGGGACGGCTACAATGAGCAGTTCTTC. It specifies CASSLRDGYNEQFF. Filled out from reference TRBV11-3 and TRBJ2-1, the complete variable domain reads EAGVVQSPRYKIIEKKQPVAFWCNPISGHNTLYWYLQNLGQGPELLIRYENEEAVDDSQLPKDRFSAERLKGVDSTLKIQPAELGDSAVYLCASSLRDGYNEQFFGPGTRLTVL.

CDR3 DNA sequence: TGCAGCGTTGATGGGTCGACAGGTACTGACACCATATATTTT. Its protein product is CSVDGSTGTDTIYF. The chain uses TRBV29-1 and TRBJ1-3; weak D call: TRBD1 (6 bases). Germline assignment: CDR1 SQVTM and CDR2 ANQGSEA. This CDR3 is 14 amino acids long. The germline V and J ends were trimmed by 3 bases and 8 bases, with 17 bases remaining between them. Full variable domain (remainder filled in from reference TRBV29-1 and TRBJ1-3): SAVISQKPSRDICQRGTSLTIQCQVDSQVTMMFWYRQQPGQSLTLIATANQGSEATYESGFVIDKFPISRPNLTFSTLTVSNMSPEDSSIYLCSVDGSTGTDTIYFGEGSWLTVV.

This clone was picked up one time. The chain uses TRBV5-8 and TRBJ2-6; D unclear. The germline CDR1 and CDR2 sequences are SGHTS and YDEGEE. The CDR3 runs to 16 residues. V was cut by 0 bases and J by 0 bases, with 7 bases left in between. For the CDR3, the DNA is TGTGCCAGCAGCTTGGGGTGGAGCTCTGGGGCCAACGTCCTGACTTTC. Protein product: CASSLGWSSGANVLTF.

The rearrangement links TRBV28 to TRBJ2-7; D not resolved. Germline V gene sequence: CDR1 MDHEN, CDR2 SYDVKM. CDR3 length: 13 amino acids. Trimming left V 5 bases short and J 3 bases short, with 11 bases between. CDR3 residues: CASSLPGDYEQYF. DNA for the CDR3: TGTGCCAGCAGTCTCCCGGGTGACTACGAGCAGTACTTC.

This clone has more than one count but fewer than ten. The chain combines TRBV11-2 with TRBJ1-2, with 11 nucleotides matching TRBD1. In germline, CDR1 is SGHAT, CDR2 FQNNGV. V lost 3 bases to trimming and J lost 4 bases; unmatched junction nucleotides: 4. The CDR3 has 15 amino acids. The CDR3 region has the DNA TGTGCCAGCAGCTTGGACAGGGGGCCCCTCTATGGCTACACCTTC. Amino acids: CASSLDRGPLYGYTF.

This chain links TRBV2 with TRBJ2-4; the D gene is possibly TRBD1 (5 bases). Germline lookup yields CDR1 SNHLY and CDR2 FYNNEI. CDR3 length: 14 amino acids. V was pared by 8 bases and J by 6 bases, with 17 bases between. The CDR3 is CASRPEAGINIQYF. The CDR3 DNA reads TGTGCCAGCCGACCCGAGGCAGGGATAAACATTCAGTACTTC.

V gene TRBV25-1 combines with J gene TRBJ2-6; the match to TRBD1 covers 11 bases. The CDR3 runs to 17 residues. Looked up from germline, CDR1 is MGHDK and CDR2 is SYGVNS. V shed 4 bases and J 0 bases; nucleotides not matched to a gene: 2. The CDR3 sequence: CASSGGTGGSGANVLTF. The CDR3 coding sequence is TGTGCCAGCAGTGGGGGGACAGGGGGCTCTGGGGCCAACGTCCTGACTTTC. Filled out from reference TRBV25-1 and TRBJ2-6, the complete variable domain reads EADIYQTPRYLVIGTGKKITLECSQTMGHDKMYWYQQDPGMELHLIHYSYGVNSTEKGDLSSESTVSRIRTEHFPLTLESARPSHTSQYLCASSGGTGGSGANVLTFGAGSRLTVL.

J is TRBJ2-7 and V is TRBV12-5, with 8 positions matching TRBD1. This CDR3 contains 15 residues. Trimming removed 7 bases from V and 3 bases from J; junction bases left unmatched: 11. The V gene's germline CDR1 is LGHNT and CDR2 FRNRAP. CDR3 sequence: CASAVKGQVVYEQYF. The CDR3 nucleotides are TGTGCTAGTGCCGTAAAGGGACAGGTAGTCTACGAGCAGTACTTC.

V gene TRBV5-4 combines with J gene TRBJ2-5, with D possibly TRBD2 on 5 matching bases. Germline CDR1 and CDR2: SGHNT and YYREEE (reference sequence). The CDR3 length is 14 residues. Trimming stripped 5 bases from V and 1 base from J, with 12 bases between. CDR3 region: CASRQIASQETQYF. The CDR3 coding sequence is TGTGCCAGCAGGCAGATAGCGTCCCAAGAGACCCAGTACTTC.